The 30 T cell receptor beta chains presented below share a single source sample, sequenced in a study of T-cell memory formation after mild COVID-19. TCRdb reprocessed the 5' RACE reads via MiXCR and lists one record per CDR3 protein. The table has roughly 300,000 distinct CDR3 sequences, less than 9.5% seen once. Material: PBMCs or a T cell subset sorted from them (not recorded which). These receptors all stem from a man between 18 and 35 years old who had mild COVID-19 (a few samples of this study predate the infection). Cell type and time point are not known.

The V gene is TRBV4-2, the J gene TRBJ1-2, with TRBD1 identical over 8 bases. Germline V lookup: CDR1 LGHNA, CDR2 YNFKEQ. CDR3 length equals 15 residues. The V gene end was trimmed by 1 base and the J gene end by 1 base; junction bases not matched to a gene: 2. The chain's CDR3 is CASSQADRGNYGYTF. CDR3 DNA sequence: TGTGCCAGCAGCCAAGCCGACAGGGGTAACTATGGCTACACCTTC.

The chain is built from TRBV27 and TRBJ2-2; TRBD2 matches 9 bases. Losses at the gene ends were 3 bases for V and 7 bases for J; bases not matched to a gene: 9. CDR1 MNHEY and CDR2 SMNVEV come from the germline V gene (reference sequence). The CDR3 has 16 residues. The CDR3 sequence is CASSFRRGGGIGELFF. The CDR3 DNA is TGTGCCAGCAGTTTTCGGCGGGGGGGCGGTATCGGGGAGCTGTTTTTT.

J is TRBJ2-1 and V is TRBV29-1; tentative D call: TRBD2 (5 bases). Trimming took 1 base from V and 7 from J, leaving 14 bases between them. This CDR3 has 14 residues. CDR1 is SQVTM, CDR2 ANQGSEA, per germline. CDR3 bases: TGCAGCGTTGAAGTAAGGCACCCGGGGAATGAGCAGTTCTTC. It encodes CSVEVRHPGNEQFF.

The sample holds a few counts of this clonotype. DNA for the CDR3: TGTGCCAGCAGCCAAGAGAGCACCAGGGGTTACGTCTATGAGCAGTTCTTC. It specifies CASSQESTRGYVYEQFF. The V call is TRBV4-2, the J call TRBJ2-1, with a possible D match to TRBD1 (6 bases). Germline assignment: CDR1 LGHNA and CDR2 YNFKEQ. Between the trimmed V and J ends, which lost 0 bases and 8 bases, there was a span of 20 bases. The CDR3 contains 17 residues.

This clonotype was recorded at least ten times. J is TRBJ1-1 and V is TRBV7-9; 9 bases fit TRBD1. The CDR3 spans 15 residues. Germline CDR1 SEHNR, CDR2 FQNEAQ (reference sequence). V lost 5 bases to trimming and J lost 4 bases; unmatched junction nucleotides: 8. CDR3 region: CASSDNRGLSTEAFF. CDR3 DNA: TGTGCCAGCAGCGATAACAGGGGGCTGAGCACTGAAGCTTTCTTT.

This chain uses TRBV10-3 with TRBJ2-7, with D possibly called TRBD1 or TRBD2 (5 bases each). The CDR3 loop spans 16 amino acids. V was shortened by 4 bases and J by 0 bases, with 16 bases between the two germline ends. Per the germline V gene, CDR1 is ENHRY and CDR2 is SYGVKD. CDR3 in amino acids: CAISARETASSYEQYV. In DNA, the CDR3 is TGTGCCATCAGTGCAAGGGAGACAGCGAGCTCCTACGAGCAGTACGTC.

The J gene is TRBJ2-7, the V gene TRBV4-1, with 7 bases identical to TRBD1. Germline values: CDR1 MGHRA, CDR2 YSYEKL. V dropped 1 base and J dropped 2; count of bases not matched to a gene: 8. This CDR3 has 16 residues. The CDR3 DNA follows: TGCGCCAGCAGCCAAGGGCCGGGACAGAATCCCTACGAGCAGTACTTC. Its protein is CASSQGPGQNPYEQYF.

A few counts support this clonotype. This chain connects TRBV3-1 to TRBJ2-3; TRBD2 might be the D (7 bases). Germline loops: CDR1 LGHDT, CDR2 YNNKEL (reference sequence). The CDR3 extends over 16 amino acids. V dropped 0 bases and J dropped 3 bases, with 13 bases sitting between them. The CDR3: CASSQDRGGWTDTQYF. CDR3 nucleotide sequence: TGTGCCAGCAGCCAAGATAGGGGGGGCTGGACAGATACGCAGTATTTT.

V and J are TRBV27 and TRBJ2-1; 14 positions match TRBD2. The CDR3 length is 18 residues. Germline CDR1 and CDR2: MNHEY and SMNVEV (reference sequence). J was trimmed by 3 bases and V by 6 bases; bases with no gene match: 10. The CDR3 reads CASSQKTSGGAHYNEQFF. DNA for the CDR3: TGTGCCAGCAGCCAAAAGACTAGCGGGGGGGCCCACTACAATGAGCAGTTCTTC.

The chain combines TRBV5-5 with TRBJ1-6; D perhaps matches TRBD1 (5 bases). The V gene's germline CDR1 is SGHKS and CDR2 YYEKEE (reference sequence). V was cut by 7 bases and J by 10 bases, with 21 bases left in between. The CDR3 has 15 residues. This CDR3 is CASHQLTVTKSPLHF. The CDR3 nucleotides are TGTGCCAGCCACCAGTTGACAGTCACCAAGTCACCCCTCCACTTT.

This clonotype was seen only once. The rearrangement joins TRBV12-3 or TRBV12-4 to TRBJ1-5; 8 bases are a match to TRBD1. CDR3 length: 14 residues. V lost 6 bases to trimming and J lost 7 bases; unmatched junction nucleotides: 8. The CDR3 here is CASRYNRGAQPQHF. The CDR3 nucleotides are TGTGCCAGCAGGTATAACAGGGGGGCACAGCCCCAGCATTTT.

In its sample, this clonotype was seen many times. The chain recombines TRBV9 with TRBJ2-1; D possibly uses TRBD1 or TRBD2 (5 bases each). The CDR3 totals 18 residues. Between the trimmed V and J ends, which lost 4 bases and 1 base, there was a span of 21 bases. CDR1 is SGDLS, CDR2 YYNGEE, per germline. CDR3 in amino acids: CASSSAGANPLSYNEQFF. The CDR3 DNA reads TGTGCCAGCAGCTCCGCCGGGGCAAACCCCCTTTCCTACAATGAGCAGTTCTTC. The whole variable domain, remainder taken from reference TRBV9 and TRBJ2-1, is DSGVTQTPKHLITATGQRVTLRCSPRSGDLSVYWYQQSLDQGLQFLIQYYNGEERAKGNILERFSAQQFPDLHSELNLSSLELGDSALYFCASSSAGANPLSYNEQFFGPGTRLTVL.

The V call is TRBV5-1, the J call TRBJ1-6; D might be TRBD1 (6 bases). CDR3 length: 16 residues. Trimming cost V 4 bases and J 5 bases, with 16 bases left between them. Per germline, CDR1 SGHRS and CDR2 YFSETQ. CDR3 nucleotides: TGCGCCAGCAGCCCGGACAGATTCCCGAATAATTCACCCCTCCACTTT. Amino acid sequence: CASSPDRFPNNSPLHF.

This clonotype was detected many times. This sequence joins TRBV7-2 and TRBJ2-3; 9 bases match TRBD2. The V segment lost 2 bases and the J segment 6 bases; nucleotides outside the gene matches: 3. The V gene's germline CDR1 is SGHTA and CDR2 FQGNSA. The CDR3 totals 14 residues. The CDR3 coding sequence is TGTGCCAGCAGCTTACTAGCGGGGAAGGATACGCAGTATTTT. Translation gives CASSLLAGKDTQYF.

J is TRBJ1-5 and V is TRBV3-1; no definite D call. The length of the CDR3 is 13 residues. Germline CDR1 reads LGHDT; CDR2 reads YNNKEL (reference sequence). V was trimmed by 3 bases and J by 7 bases, leaving 10 bases between them. The CDR3 DNA follows: TGTGCCAGCAGCCAGACCGTGGGGCAGCCCCAGCATTTT. Its translation: CASSQTVGQPQHF.

The chain carries TRBV29-1 and TRBJ2-3, with D unclear. Between the trimmed V and J ends, which lost 2 bases and 5 bases, there was a span of 11 bases. CDR3 size: 13 residues. The V gene's germline CDR1 is SQVTM and CDR2 ANQGSEA. The CDR3 protein is CSVEPGKGDTQYF. CDR3 bases: TGCAGCGTTGAACCTGGAAAGGGAGATACGCAGTATTTT.

The J gene is TRBJ2-1, the V gene TRBV12-3 or TRBV12-4; the D gene is possibly TRBD1 (5 bases). The CDR3 has 13 residues. V shed 2 bases and J shed 9 bases, with 11 bases lying between them. CDR3 nucleotide sequence: TGTGCCAGCAGTTTATTGGGGCAAGGTGAGCAGTTCTTC. Translated, it gives CASSLLGQGEQFF.

In this sample, this clonotype turned up many times. The J gene is TRBJ2-7, the V gene TRBV18; D is possibly TRBD2 (6 bases). Germline CDR1 KGHSH, CDR2 LQKENI. CDR3 length: 12 residues. The V end lost 8 bases, the J end lost 3 bases, and 11 bases lay between the germline ends. The DNA of the CDR3 is TGTGCCAGCAGCCCCGGGAGCTACGAGCAGTACTTC. Amino acid sequence: CASSPGSYEQYF.

This clonotype was seen repeatedly, ten times or more. In DNA, the CDR3 is TGCAGTGCTAGTCAGGGGGTGGGTTACGAGCAGTACTTC. Translation gives CSASQGVGYEQYF. The genes are TRBV20-1 and TRBJ2-7, with TRBD1 matching 7 bases. Germline V CDR1 and CDR2: DFQATT, SNEGSKA (reference sequence). CDR3 length: 13 amino acids. Trimming took 3 bases from V and 4 from J; bases not matched to a gene: 6.

This clonotype was counted a few times. V is TRBV5-1 and J is TRBJ2-5, with D unclear. Trimming removed 1 base from V and 3 bases from J, with 13 bases in between. The CDR3 extends over 15 amino acids. Per the germline V gene, CDR1 is SGHRS and CDR2 is YFSETQ. The DNA of the CDR3 is TGCGCCAGCAGCTTGATGAAGGGTGGGGAAGAGACCCAGTACTTC. It is translated as CASSLMKGGEETQYF.

The genes are TRBV4-1 and TRBJ1-2; tentative D call: TRBD1 (5 bases). Germline values: CDR1 MGHRA, CDR2 YSYEKL. Trimming stripped 2 bases from V and 8 bases from J, with 15 bases between. The CDR3 is 14 amino acids. The CDR3 sequence is CASSQYKGPPGYTF. The CDR3, as DNA: TGCGCCAGCAGCCAATATAAGGGGCCTCCCGGCTACACCTTC.

The CDR3 here is CASSYSRIGTGELFF. DNA of the CDR3: TGTGCCAGCAGTTACTCGAGGATAGGCACCGGGGAGCTGTTTTTT. This rearrangement joins TRBV6-5 to TRBJ2-2; D call uncertain. The CDR3 consists of 15 residues. Germline-derived CDR1 and CDR2 are MNHEY and SVGAGI. Trimming took off 0 bases at V and 4 bases at J, with 9 bases between the two ends.

This clonotype was seen at least ten times. The V and J genes are TRBV12-3 or TRBV12-4 and TRBJ2-1, with 10 bases lining up with TRBD2. V dropped 6 bases and J dropped 4; count of bases not matched to a gene: 6. This CDR3 has 15 residues. CDR3: CASRNLAGVYNEQFF. In DNA, the CDR3 is TGTGCCAGCAGAAACCTAGCGGGGGTTTACAATGAGCAGTTCTTC.

The chain uses TRBV4-1 and TRBJ2-5; D ambiguous. The CDR3 loop spans 14 amino acids. The V gene's germline CDR1 is MGHRA and CDR2 YSYEKL. V gave up 1 base and J gave up 2 bases, with 8 bases separating them. Here the CDR3 DNA reads TGCGCCAGCAGCCAAGTCGGTAAACAAGAGACCCAGTACTTC. This encodes CASSQVGKQETQYF.

This clonotype occurred a few times. V and J are TRBV20-1 and TRBJ1-5, with 7 bases identical to TRBD1. This CDR3 comprises 17 residues. Germline V CDR1 and CDR2: DFQATT, SNEGSKA (reference sequence). V gave up 0 bases and J gave up 0 bases; unmatched junction bases: 8. The CDR3 DNA reads as TGCAGTGCTAGAGATCCGGGACAGTATTATAGCAATCAGCCCCAGCATTTT. As protein: CSARDPGQYYSNQPQHF.

Only a few counts were recorded for this clonotype. The gene calls are TRBV6-5 and TRBJ2-3, with D possibly matching TRBD1 (5 bases). Germline assignment: CDR1 MNHEY and CDR2 SVGAGI. V gave up 6 bases and J gave up 0 bases, with 13 bases separating them. CDR3 length: 15 amino acids. The CDR3 region is CASSITGPSTDTQYF. CDR3 sequence (DNA): TGTGCCAGCAGCATTACAGGTCCGAGCACAGATACGCAGTATTTT.

This sequence joins TRBV7-2 and TRBJ2-3; 12 bases line up with TRBD2. The germline V gene has CDR1 SGHTA and CDR2 FQGNSA. Germline trimming cut 0 bases from V and 4 bases from J; bases unmatched to any gene: 8. The CDR3 is made up of 18 amino acids. The DNA of the CDR3 is TGTGCCAGCAGCTTAGCGTCTAGCGGGGGGGCCGGTTCAGATACGCAGTATTTT. Amino acids: CASSLASSGGAGSDTQYF.

This clonotype was found many times. CDR3 bases: TGCGCCAGCAGCCAGATTCAGGGGGCCGCTAATGAAAAACTGTTTTTT. It translates to CASSQIQGAANEKLFF. The V and J genes are TRBV4-1 and TRBJ1-4; 8 bases are a match to TRBD1. CDR1 is MGHRA and CDR2 is YSYEKL in the germline V gene. CDR3 length: 16 residues. The V segment lost 3 bases and the J segment 3 bases; nucleotides outside the gene matches: 6.

This clonotype was counted a few times. The chain links TRBV19 to TRBJ2-7; 7 nucleotides align to TRBD1. The germline gives CDR1 LNHDA, CDR2 SQIVND (reference sequence). The CDR3 is made up of 13 amino acids. V lost 7 bases, J lost 2 bases, and 5 bases stayed unmatched. CDR3 loop: CASKGDSTYEQYF. In DNA, the CDR3 is TGTGCCAGTAAAGGGGACAGCACCTACGAGCAGTACTTC.

J is TRBJ1-1 and V is TRBV20-1; 7 nucleotides match TRBD1. This CDR3 spans 15 amino acids. Germline lookup yields CDR1 DFQATT and CDR2 SNEGSKA (reference sequence). J gave up 3 bases and V 7 bases, and 14 bases lay outside the gene matches. In DNA, the CDR3 is TGCAGTGATAGTACCCCCACAGGGGAGTACACTGAAGCTTTCTTT. The encoded protein is CSDSTPTGEYTEAFF.